This T cell receptor beta chain was recovered during a study of shared clonotypes between healthy human individuals (dated by TCRdb to about 2020). Study-level background: A few men and a couple of women, aged 18 to 49 years, made up the cohort. The study deeply sequenced blood TCR repertoires of five healthy adults to estimate repertoire size and the extent of clonotype sharing between individuals. To increase sequencing depth and limit assay-specific biases, different laboratories used diverse techniques to prepare libraries and sequence TCR repertoires. For each donor, CD4 naive and CD4 memory were each run on three plates, CD8 naive on two plates, and CD8 memory on one plate. Between about 0.94 and 8.9 billion PBMCs per donor were obtained by leukapheresis. Study-level results and caveats: Rarefaction of sorted-subset datasets indicated incomplete sequencing despite the large sequencing depth. Because the study included only a small number of donors, the genetic and exposure-history diversity represented was limited. Compared with non-shared clonotypes, clonotypes shared by all four sorted-subset donors had higher generation probabilities. Sampling was limited to blood, and TCR repertoires in tissue likely differ from TCR repertoires in blood. Pairwise subsampling led to the expectation that sequencing depth would affect the degree of clonotype sharing among donors. Approximately 5% of naive CD4, 3.5% of naive CD8, about 2.5% of memory CD4, and around 0.42% of memory CD8 clonotypes were shared across several donors. Naive subsets generally had larger estimated clonotype richness than memory subsets did.

TCR CDR3 regions were amplified from genomic DNA by multiplex PCR using the deep immunoSEQ assay. For each cell subset, the extracted genomic DNA was distributed evenly across all wells of several immunoSEQ 96-well plates, and each plate served as one replicate. For sorted subsets, roughly 0.2 ug genomic DNA, equal to about 30,000 T cell genomes, was loaded into each replicate PCR. Purified libraries were measured with a Qubit 3.0 fluorometer, size-checked on a Bioanalyzer 2100, and measured again with the KAPA Library Quantification kit. Each immunoSEQ 96-well plate was sequenced on its own single-read 150-cycle Illumina NextSeq 550 flow cell. Regarding the original processing steps: The immunoSEQ output contained only junctional sequences without quality scores, so filtering could not match that applied to full-length reads. Sequences were annotated with PyIR, a Python wrapper for IgBLAST v1.9, and V/J genes and CDR3 were assigned using IMGT germline references. Reads with weak V/J assignments (E-value above 1e-6), missing CDR3, stop codons, out-of-frame junctions, or ambiguous translated residues were removed. V3J clonotypes were defined by identical inferred V gene, J gene, and CDR3 amino acid sequence. The percentage overlap between two repertoires was calculated by dividing the number of shared unique clonotypes by the size of the smaller repertoire. Three approaches were used to assess repertoire richness: RTK rarefaction, the Chao1 estimator, and Recon v2.1 estimates of unobserved clonotypes. OLGA was used to compute generation probabilities for all TCRbeta clonotypes that the gDNA method yielded from several donors. TCRdb took this table from immuneACCESS and kept in-frame rearrangements with V and J called. Such tables lack part of the clones; where checked against another copy, unresolved V genes explain under half of the gap, and the rest is unexplained. D and trimming were read from the DNA, whereas the V and J calls and clone size are those reported in that table. This sample is represented by just over 2,000,000 clones; just under 95% of them were singletons. 1.1% of the sample rests with the top ten.

For this clone: The clone's antigen remains unknown. One base away there is no much larger clone; base qualities are not given.

CD8 naive samples were CD45RO-negative cells positively selected for CCR7, giving a CD45RA+CCR7+ population that excluded TemRA cells. Healthy HIV-negative adults with no recently reported acute infections or vaccinations were included as donors. Every donor was a Caucasian adult living in Nashville, Tennessee, USA. After blood collection by leukapheresis, PBMCs were isolated using Ficoll-Histopaque density gradient centrifugation and then cryopreserved in the vapor phase of liquid nitrogen. Analytical flow cytometry was used to check the purity and quantity of every magnetically sorted T cell population. Genomic DNA was isolated from each sorted fraction and quantified by UV absorbance on a Nanodrop 2000c. From the cysteine up to the phenylalanine, the CDR3 has a length of 17 residues. Only the CDR3 portion is preserved as DNA: 51 bases, with reading frame beginning at the first base. Trimming at the junction amounts to 0 bases on V and 4 bases on J, and the germline ends lie 16 bases apart. Taken from the germline V gene (reference sequence), the CDR1 and CDR2 loops are PRHDT and FYEKMQ.

The source material was naive CD8+ T cells sorted from blood. The sample's cell subset or site, from its label and the paper: CD45RA+CCR7+. The rearrangement combines TRBV13 with TRBJ2-1; 6 matching bases give a weak D call of TRBD2. This sequence originates from a man aged 18 to 30 in good health. The CDR3 region reads CASSLGGAGGDYNEQFF. The DNA sequence is as follows: TGTGCCAGCAGCTTAGGGGGAGCGGGCGGAGATTACAATGAGCAGTTCTTC. When the CDR3 is completed using the reference TRBV13 and TRBJ2-1 genes on either side, the full variable domain is AAGVIQSPRHLIKEKRETATLKCYPIPRHDTVYWYQQGPGQDPQFLISFYEKMQSDKGSIPDRFSAQQFSDYHSELNMSSLELGDSALYFCASSLGGAGGDYNEQFFGPGTRLTVL.